The 23 T cell receptor beta chains below come from one sample, sequenced in a study of blood T cell repertoires in COVID-19. Sequenced by immunoSEQ multiplex PCR; TCRdb stores in-frame clones only, minus some. In the table there are hundreds of thousands of clones, around nine tenths of which are singletons. The source material was PBMCs or T cells enriched from blood (not recorded which). The source is a woman aged 35 to 49 who had recovered from COVID-19.

J is TRBJ1-2 and V is TRBV28; 11 nucleotides agree with TRBD1. Germline CDR1 reads MDHEN; CDR2 reads SYDVKM. V lost 6 bases and J lost 4; bases outside the gene matches: 10. The CDR3 sequence is 16 residues long. The DNA for the CDR3 is TGTGCCAGCAGGCCTCGAGGACAGGGGGCTGGCTATGGCTACACCTTC. This translates into CASRPRGQGAGYGYTF.

V is TRBV2 and J is TRBJ2-7; possibly TRBD1 for D (7 bases). Germline V gives CDR1 SNHLY, CDR2 FYNNEI. Trimming took off 6 bases at V and 4 bases at J, with 22 bases between the two ends. The length of the CDR3 is 16 residues. The CDR3: CASSAGTARWGYEQYF. The DNA for the CDR3 is TGTGCCAGCAGCGCGGGGACAGCTCGTTGGGGTTACGAGCAGTACTTC.

In this sample, this clone turned up once. V and J are TRBV27 and TRBJ2-4; TRBD1 agrees at 8 bases. The CDR3 consists of 18 residues. Germline V CDR1 and CDR2: MNHEY, SMNVEV (reference sequence). The J segment lost 0 bases and the V segment lost 3 bases, leaving 10 bases of the junction unmatched. The chain's CDR3 is CASSLAGQVVLAKNIQYF. Here the CDR3 DNA reads TGTGCCAGCAGTTTGGCGGGACAGGTCGTCCTAGCCAAAAACATTCAGTACTTC.

This chain links TRBV7-2 with TRBJ2-5, with 8 bases aligning to TRBD1. The CDR3 runs 13 residues. V gave up 4 bases and J gave up 3 bases; unmatched junction bases: 1. Germline CDR1 and CDR2: SGHTA and FQGNSA. The CDR3 region is CASSYRGEETQYF. The CDR3 nucleotides are TGTGCCAGCAGCTACAGGGGGGAAGAGACCCAGTACTTC.

The chain employs TRBV11-3 and TRBJ2-1; 13 bases fit TRBD2. This CDR3 has 19 residues. Trimming cost V 4 bases and J 0 bases; bases outside gene matches: 9. Germline V gives CDR1 SGHNT, CDR2 YENEEA. This CDR3 reads CASSSRTSGSASSYNEQFF. The CDR3 DNA is TGTGCCAGCAGCTCACGGACTAGCGGGAGTGCTAGCTCCTACAATGAGCAGTTCTTC.

The rearrangement uses TRBV9 and TRBJ2-1; 8 bases align to TRBD1. CDR1 is SGDLS and CDR2 is YYNGEE in the germline V gene. V trimming: 3 bases; J trimming: 10 bases; junction bases outside the gene matches: 3. This CDR3 has 12 residues. The CDR3 region is CASSGQGLEQFF. The CDR3 DNA sequence: TGTGCCAGCAGCGGACAGGGGTTAGAGCAGTTCTTC. Looking up the rest from reference TRBV9 and TRBJ2-1 gives the full variable domain: DSGVTQTPKHLITATGQRVTLRCSPRSGDLSVYWYQQSLDQGLQFLIQYYNGEERAKGNILERFSAQQFPDLHSELNLSSLELGDSALYFCASSGQGLEQFFGPGTRLTVL.

CDR3 loop: CAIRQGPNQPQHF. The CDR3 DNA reads as TGTGCCATAAGACAGGGGCCCAATCAGCCCCAGCATTTT. V is TRBV6-5 and J is TRBJ1-5, with 8 bases fitting TRBD1. This CDR3 contains 13 residues. In germline, CDR1 is MNHEY, CDR2 SVGAGI. V gave up 10 bases and J gave up 3 bases; unmatched junction bases: 5.

This clone turned up a few times. The chain is built from TRBV2 and TRBJ2-1; TRBD1 matches 10 bases. J gave up 6 bases and V 6 bases, and 8 bases lay outside the gene matches. The germline gives CDR1 SNHLY, CDR2 FYNNEI. This CDR3 has 15 residues. CDR3 sequence (DNA): TGTGCCAGCAGGCTCCGACAGGGGGCGGCCAATGAGCAGTTCTTC. Protein sequence: CASRLRQGAANEQFF. Full variable domain (outside the CDR3, taken from reference TRBV2 and TRBJ2-1): EPEVTQTPSHQVTQMGQEVILRCVPISNHLYFYWYRQILGQKVEFLVSFYNNEISEKSEIFDDQFSVERPDGSNFTLKIRSTKLEDSAMYFCASRLRQGAANEQFFGPGTRLTVL.

The rearrangement joins TRBV6-5 to TRBJ1-2, with D maybe TRBD1 (5 bases). V dropped 7 bases and J dropped 3 bases, with 12 bases sitting between them. The CDR3 sequence is 13 residues long. Germline V gives CDR1 MNHEY, CDR2 SVGAGI. The CDR3 sequence is CASTGNLDYGYTF. In DNA, the CDR3 is TGTGCCAGCACAGGGAACTTAGACTATGGCTACACCTTC.

V gene TRBV28 combines with J gene TRBJ2-3; 8 positions match TRBD2. The J segment lost 3 bases and the V segment lost 2 bases, leaving 7 bases of the junction unmatched. CDR3 length: 16 residues. Germline V CDR1 and CDR2: MDHEN, SYDVKM. The CDR3: CASSLVQGGGTDTQYF. CDR3 DNA sequence: TGTGCCAGCAGTTTAGTGCAGGGCGGGGGGACAGATACGCAGTATTTT.

This sequence joins TRBV7-9 and TRBJ2-7, with TRBD2 matching over 9 bases. The germline CDR1 and CDR2 sequences are SEHNR and FQNEAQ (reference sequence). V lost 3 bases to trimming and J lost 2 bases; unmatched junction nucleotides: 8. The CDR3 sequence is 16 residues long. CDR3 DNA: TGTGCCAGCAGCTTGGGGCCTAGCGGGGAAACCTACGAGCAGTACTTC. It specifies CASSLGPSGETYEQYF. The full variable domain, rest sourced from reference TRBV7-9 and TRBJ2-7, is DTGVSQNPRHKITKRGQNVTFRCDPISEHNRLYWYRQTLGQGPEFLTYFQNEAQLEKSRLLSDRFSAERPKGSFSTLEIQRTEQGDSAMYLCASSLGPSGETYEQYFGPGTRLTVT.

The gene calls are TRBV27 and TRBJ2-1; 8 positions match TRBD2. The CDR3 has 13 amino acids. Germline trimming cut 1 base from V and 13 bases from J; bases unmatched to any gene: 6. Germline assignment: CDR1 MNHEY and CDR2 SMNVEV (reference sequence). For the CDR3, the DNA is TGTGCCAGCAGTTTATTAGGCGGGAGGATTCAGTTCTTC. Amino acid sequence: CASSLLGGRIQFF.

CDR3 bases: TGTGCCAGCAGCCTTTCCGGGACAGACATCTACGAGCAGTACTTC. Its translation is CASSLSGTDIYEQYF. This chain joins TRBV5-6 and TRBJ2-7, with 7 nucleotides matching TRBD1. The CDR3 has 15 residues. Germline CDR1 SGHDT, CDR2 YYEEEE. J lost 3 bases, V lost 4 bases, and 10 bases had no gene match.

The chain joins TRBV5-1 to TRBJ2-1; 16 positions match TRBD2. J was trimmed by 10 bases and V by 0 bases; bases with no gene match: 7. The CDR3 loop spans 17 amino acids. Germline V CDR1 and CDR2: SGHRS, YFSETQ. CDR3 bases: TGCGCCAGCAGCTTGGGGGGACTAGCGGGAGGGCCAGCCGAGCAGTTCTTC. It specifies CASSLGGLAGGPAEQFF.

V gene TRBV28 combines with J gene TRBJ2-3, with 8 bases fitting TRBD1. Germline CDR1 is MDHEN and CDR2 is SYDVKM. Germline trimming cut 6 bases from V and 2 bases from J; bases unmatched to any gene: 10. The CDR3 extends over 16 amino acids. The CDR3 is CASSNFGTGSTDTQYF. Written as DNA, the CDR3 is TGTGCCAGCAGCAACTTCGGGACAGGATCCACAGATACGCAGTATTTT.

The rearrangement links TRBV24-1 to TRBJ1-5, with D possibly matching TRBD1 (5 bases). Looked up from germline, CDR1 is KGHDR and CDR2 is SFDVKD. V lost 3 bases to trimming and J lost 6 bases, with 14 bases between them. This CDR3 comprises 15 residues. The CDR3 nucleotides read TGTGCCACCAGTGATGACAGCATAAGCCCTCAGCCCCAGCATTTT. Protein: CATSDDSISPQPQHF.

The chain recombines TRBV4-3 with TRBJ2-2; TRBD2 agrees at 8 bases. The CDR3 spans 16 residues. Per germline, CDR1 LGHNA and CDR2 YSLEER. The V and J ends lost 0 bases and 4 bases, in that order; junction bases with no gene match: 4. CDR3 in amino acids: CASSQESGSVTGELFF. The CDR3 DNA follows: TGCGCCAGCAGCCAAGAGAGCGGGAGCGTCACCGGGGAGCTGTTTTTT.

The chain links TRBV15 to TRBJ2-7; D not certain. The germline V gene has CDR1 LNHNV and CDR2 YYDKDF (reference sequence). The CDR3 runs 13 residues. The ends were cut back, 0 bases at V and 5 bases at J, with 8 bases in the middle. The CDR3 reads CATSRDNVHEQYF. The CDR3 region has the DNA TGTGCCACCAGCAGAGATAATGTCCACGAGCAGTACTTC.

The rearrangement links TRBV2 to TRBJ2-7; 11 bases fit TRBD2. The germline CDR1 and CDR2 sequences are SNHLY and FYNNEI. CDR3 size: 14 residues. The trim removed 5 bases at V and 3 bases at J, leaving 3 bases unmatched. CDR3 amino acids: CASSSSGRNYEQYF. The CDR3, as DNA: TGTGCCAGCAGTTCTAGCGGGAGGAACTACGAGCAGTACTTC.

The gene calls are TRBV28 and TRBJ2-1; 7 bases match TRBD1. Germline CDR1 and CDR2: MDHEN and SYDVKM. CDR3 length equals 15 residues. J gave up 5 bases and V 3 bases, and 7 bases lay outside the gene matches. The CDR3 DNA is TGTGCCAGCAGTTTGTCGCCGGGACAGAACAATGAGCAGTTCTTC. Its translation: CASSLSPGQNNEQFF.

V is TRBV27 and J is TRBJ1-2, with 7 bases identical to TRBD1. Germline-derived CDR1 and CDR2 are MNHEY and SMNVEV (reference sequence). Trimming took 5 bases from V and 2 from J; bases not matched to a gene: 5. The CDR3 contains 14 residues. The CDR3 loop is CASSQGEENYGYTF. CDR3 nucleotides: TGTGCCAGCAGTCAGGGGGAGGAAAACTATGGCTACACCTTC.

The chain uses TRBV7-2 and TRBJ1-5; 7 bases fit TRBD1. The ends lost 4 bases at V and 7 bases at J; junction bases unmatched: 10. Germline V CDR1 and CDR2: SGHTA, FQGNSA. The CDR3 loop spans 15 amino acids. The CDR3 region is CASSSRQGPEQPQHF. CDR3 nucleotides: TGTGCCAGCAGCTCCAGACAGGGCCCGGAACAGCCCCAGCATTTT.

The genes are TRBV28 and TRBJ1-2; D possibly corresponds to TRBD1 (6 bases). Trimming shortened V by 5 bases and J by 4 bases, and 14 bases separated the two germline ends. This CDR3 spans 14 amino acids. Germline V gene lookup returns CDR1 MDHEN and CDR2 SYDVKM. In DNA, the CDR3 is TGTGCCAGCAGTAGAAACAGGGTCGGCTATGGCTACACCTTC. Residues: CASSRNRVGYGYTF.